Following are 16 T cell receptor beta chains from one sample sequenced in a study of blood T cell repertoires in COVID-19. Here immunoSEQ multiplex PCR was the method, and the copy in TCRdb shows in-frame clones only, minus some. The sample includes 150,000 to 200,000 clones, 65% to 90% of them seen just once. The specimen sequenced was peripheral blood. The receptor set was obtained from a man aged 55-75 years with acute or convalescent COVID-19.

The chain links TRBV6-5 to TRBJ1-5, with D perhaps TRBD1 (5 bases). Germline V lookup: CDR1 MNHEY, CDR2 SVGAGI. The V gene lost 5 bases and the J gene lost 8 bases, with 13 bases spanning the gap. This CDR3 has 13 residues. The CDR3 sequence is CASSIRQWEPQHF. The CDR3 DNA reads TGTGCCAGCAGTATCAGACAGTGGGAGCCCCAGCATTTT.

The chain uses TRBV2 and TRBJ1-5; D unclear. The CDR3 is 12 residues long. The germline gives CDR1 SNHLY, CDR2 FYNNEI. V lost 8 bases and J lost 7, with 12 bases in between. The CDR3 nucleotides are TGTGCCAGCGTATCCCCCGGGCAGCCCCAGCATTTT. This encodes CASVSPGQPQHF.

This sequence joins TRBV3-1 (or the pseudogene TRBV3-2) and TRBJ2-7, with TRBD1 matching 8 bases. V lost 6 bases to trimming and J lost 3 bases; unmatched junction nucleotides: 7. The CDR3 covers 14 residues. Germline CDR1 is LGHDT and CDR2 is YNNKEL (reference sequence). The CDR3 DNA reads TGTGCCAGCAGTCTCAGGGGGCAGGGCTACGAGCAGTACTTC. Amino acid sequence: CASSLRGQGYEQYF.

The V and J genes are TRBV28 and TRBJ1-5; maybe TRBD1 (5 bases). The CDR3 runs to 14 residues. V lost 7 bases, J lost 5 bases, and 15 bases lay in between. Germline V gene sequence: CDR1 MDHEN, CDR2 SYDVKM. This CDR3 reads CASIGAGVYQPQHF. CDR3 DNA: TGTGCCAGCATTGGGGCGGGAGTTTATCAGCCCCAGCATTTT.

The rearrangement joins TRBV7-8 to TRBJ2-1; perhaps TRBD1 as D (5 bases). V dropped 3 bases and J dropped 2 bases, with 11 bases sitting between them. This CDR3 region has 15 residues. Germline CDR1 SGHVS, CDR2 FQNEAQ. The CDR3 sequence: CASSFHPGTYNEQFF. The DNA for the CDR3 is TGTGCCAGCAGCTTCCACCCAGGGACCTACAATGAGCAGTTCTTC.

The chain links TRBV16 to TRBJ2-7; 9 nucleotides match TRBD1. V shed 6 bases, J shed 6 bases, and the junction held 6 bases outside the gene matches. CDR3 length: 13 residues. CDR1 is KGHSY and CDR2 is FQNENV in the germline V gene. CDR3 bases: TGTGCCAGCAGTCCCTACAGGGGGCCCGAGCAGTACTTC. Encoded protein: CASSPYRGPEQYF.

This chain connects TRBV4-1 to TRBJ1-1; a possible D gene is TRBD1 (6 bases). The V end lost 4 bases, the J end lost 2 bases, and 20 bases lay between the germline ends. Germline CDR1 MGHRA, CDR2 YSYEKL. The CDR3 length is 17 residues. The CDR3, as DNA: TGCGCCAGCAGCCCCCATGCCCCGGCAGGGACAAACACTGAAGCTTTCTTT. This translates into CASSPHAPAGTNTEAFF.

The CDR3 sequence: CASSTLDRGVQYF. In DNA, the CDR3 is TGTGCCAGCAGTACCCTCGACAGGGGGGTTCAGTACTTC. V is TRBV27 and J is TRBJ2-4; TRBD1 matches at 9 bases. This CDR3 has 13 amino acids. Germline V gives CDR1 MNHEY, CDR2 SMNVEV (reference sequence). With 5 bases clipped from V and 11 bases from J, the junction kept 7 bases outside the gene matches.

The chain recombines TRBV2 with TRBJ1-3; no reliable D call. The germline V and J ends were trimmed by 7 bases and 0 bases, with 13 bases remaining between them. This CDR3 region has 15 residues. The germline gives CDR1 SNHLY, CDR2 FYNNEI. The CDR3, as DNA: TGTGCCAGCAACGCACAGACGATCTCTGGAAACACCATATATTTT. Protein sequence: CASNAQTISGNTIYF.

The gene calls are TRBV24-1 and TRBJ2-5; 7 positions agree with TRBD1. The CDR3 sequence is 15 residues long. Germline CDR1 is KGHDR and CDR2 is SFDVKD. Trimming at V came to 4 bases and at J to 4 bases, leaving 8 bases not matched to a gene. The CDR3 protein is CATSDMDRMGETQYF. The CDR3 coding sequence is TGTGCCACCAGTGACATGGACAGGATGGGAGAGACCCAGTACTTC.

The chain employs TRBV29-1 and TRBJ1-2; possible D gene TRBD1, 5 bases. This CDR3 is built from 13 residues. V was clipped by 4 bases and J by 8 bases, with 17 bases between them. CDR1 and CDR2 from the germline V gene are SQVTM and ANQGSEA. This chain's CDR3 is CSVGGTHGGGYTF. In DNA form, the CDR3 reads TGCAGCGTTGGAGGGACCCATGGGGGGGGCTACACCTTC.

The J gene is TRBJ1-5, the V gene TRBV18; D gene uncertain. Trimming removed 4 bases from V and 2 bases from J, with 12 bases in between. This CDR3 spans 15 amino acids. CDR1 is KGHSH and CDR2 is LQKENI in the germline V gene. The CDR3 region is CASSLTLEGNQPQHF. The CDR3 DNA sequence: TGTGCCAGCTCACTGACCCTGGAGGGCAATCAGCCCCAGCATTTT.

This clone appeared a few times. This rearrangement joins TRBV5-1 to TRBJ1-1, with D possibly matching TRBD1 (6 bases). The CDR3 has 14 residues. In germline, CDR1 is SGHRS, CDR2 YFSETQ. Trimming pared 0 bases from V and 0 bases from J, leaving 6 bases between. CDR3 nucleotide sequence: TGCGCCAGCAGCTTGGGACAGGTGAACACTGAAGCTTTCTTT. This encodes CASSLGQVNTEAFF.

In this sample, this clone turned up a few times. The chain couples TRBV6-1 to TRBJ1-2; D is ambiguous. V dropped 2 bases and J dropped 2 bases, with 12 bases sitting between them. Germline V gives CDR1 MNHNS, CDR2 SASEGT. The CDR3 contains 15 residues. The CDR3 loop reads CASSETPGQNYGYTF. CDR3 DNA: TGTGCCAGCAGTGAAACCCCTGGCCAGAACTATGGCTACACCTTC.

The chain employs TRBV7-3 and TRBJ2-3, with 8 bases fitting TRBD2. Losses at the gene ends were 0 bases for V and 6 bases for J; bases not matched to a gene: 8. Germline loops: CDR1 SGHTA, CDR2 FQGTGA. The CDR3 has 16 amino acids. The DNA for the CDR3 is TGTGCCAGCAGCTTAACAGGGGCTAGCGGGTTCGATACGCAGTATTTT. Translated: CASSLTGASGFDTQYF.

This clone was detected only a few times. CDR3 amino acids: CSVAFGKEAFF. In nucleotides, the CDR3 is TGCAGCGTTGCGTTTGGCAAAGAAGCTTTCTTT. The rearrangement joins TRBV29-1 to TRBJ1-1; D not resolved. V shed 4 bases and J shed 8 bases, with 11 bases lying between them. The CDR3 spans 11 residues. Per germline, CDR1 SQVTM and CDR2 ANQGSEA.